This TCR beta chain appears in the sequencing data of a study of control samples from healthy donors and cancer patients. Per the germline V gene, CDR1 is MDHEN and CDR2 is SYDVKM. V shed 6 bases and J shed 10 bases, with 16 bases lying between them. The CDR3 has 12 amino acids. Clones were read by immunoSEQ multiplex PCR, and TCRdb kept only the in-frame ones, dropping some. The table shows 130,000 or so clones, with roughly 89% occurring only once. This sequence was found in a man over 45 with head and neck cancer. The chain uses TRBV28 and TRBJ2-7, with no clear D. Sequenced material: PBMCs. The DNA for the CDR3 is TGTGCCAGCAGCGTGATCGGGTATGGCCAGTACTTC. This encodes CASSVIGYGQYF.